This T cell receptor (beta chain) was recorded in a study of T cell responses to AZD1222 COVID-19 vaccine. Overall study results and limits: Recipients of two AZD1222 doses showed rising Spike-specific TCR breadth and depth. The number of AZD1222 recipients seropositive at baseline was only five to seven. A reported finding is that nearly half of spike-specific TCRs target unmutated variant regions.

Libraries were prepared by immunoSEQ multiplex PCR; TCRdb keeps only in-frame clonotypes and omits some of them. Here the sample spans approximately 140,000 clones, about 95% being singletons. The CDR3 length is 17 residues. Trimming cost V 0 bases and J 8 bases, with 20 bases left between them. Germline V lookup: CDR1 LGHDT, CDR2 YNNKEL (reference sequence). As to this clone: Its target is unknown.

The rearrangement joins TRBV3-1 (or the pseudogene TRBV3-2) to TRBJ2-1; the D gene is possibly TRBD2 (6 bases). This clonotype originated in an adult in good health. Specimen: peripheral blood, collected on day 0 of AZD1222 vaccination. This CDR3 reads CASSQDSPYLAPDEQFF. The DNA of the CDR3 is TGTGCCAGCAGCCAAGATAGCCCTTACCTAGCGCCGGATGAGCAGTTCTTC.